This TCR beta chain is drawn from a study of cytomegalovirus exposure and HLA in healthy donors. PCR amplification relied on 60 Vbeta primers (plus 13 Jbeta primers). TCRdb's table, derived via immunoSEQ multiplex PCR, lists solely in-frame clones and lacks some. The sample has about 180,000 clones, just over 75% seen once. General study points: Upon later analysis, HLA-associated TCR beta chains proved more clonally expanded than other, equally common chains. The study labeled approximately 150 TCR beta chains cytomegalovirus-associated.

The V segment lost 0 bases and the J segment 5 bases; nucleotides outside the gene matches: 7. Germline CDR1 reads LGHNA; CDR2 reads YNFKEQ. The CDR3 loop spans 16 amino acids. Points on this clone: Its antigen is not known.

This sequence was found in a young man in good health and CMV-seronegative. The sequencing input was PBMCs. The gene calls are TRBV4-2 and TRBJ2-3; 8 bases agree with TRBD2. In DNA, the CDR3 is TGTGCCAGCAGCCAAGACCACGGGGGGGTTGTAGATACGCAGTATTTT. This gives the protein CASSQDHGGVVDTQYF.